Sequencing of this TCR beta chain was carried out in a study of identical twins. Study findings and constraints: Invariant T cells like MAIT and iNKT could partly confound the zero-insertion analyses. Fewer insertions characterized abundant cord blood beta clonotypes, whereas memory repertoires showed none.

Template switching (which added a universal primer site) was used, and cDNA carried unique molecular identifiers. Each CDR3 protein is one row after TCRdb ran MiXCR on the 5' RACE reads. The sample consists of a few hundred thousand distinct CDR3 sequences, 6.5% to 9.5% of them appearing once. This clonotype was detected only a few times. Its matching antigen is unknown. The same specimen was also included in a second study, on yellow fever vaccine responses in identical twins.

The sample comprised CD8+ T cells sorted from blood. This sequence was found in a woman between 18 and 30 years old in good health.

In DNA, the CDR3 is TGCGCCAGCAGCCAGGTCGGACAGGAGCAGTACTTC. It translates to CASSQVGQEQYF. V and J are TRBV4-1 and TRBJ2-7; possible D gene TRBD1, 6 bases. V gave up 3 bases and J gave up 7 bases, with 10 bases separating them. Germline values: CDR1 MGHRA, CDR2 YSYEKL. The CDR3 has 12 amino acids.